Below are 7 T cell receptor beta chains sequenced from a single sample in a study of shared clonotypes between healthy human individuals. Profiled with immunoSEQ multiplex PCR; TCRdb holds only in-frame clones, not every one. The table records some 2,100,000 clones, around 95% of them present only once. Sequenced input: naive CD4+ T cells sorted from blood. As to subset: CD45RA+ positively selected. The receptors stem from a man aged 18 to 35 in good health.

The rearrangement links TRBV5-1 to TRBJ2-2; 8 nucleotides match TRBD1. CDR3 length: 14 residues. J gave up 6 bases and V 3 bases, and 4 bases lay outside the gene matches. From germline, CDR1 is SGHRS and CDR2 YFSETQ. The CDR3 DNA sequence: TGCGCCAGCAGCTGGGGACAGGCGGCCGGGGAGCTGTTTTTT. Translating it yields CASSWGQAAGELFF.

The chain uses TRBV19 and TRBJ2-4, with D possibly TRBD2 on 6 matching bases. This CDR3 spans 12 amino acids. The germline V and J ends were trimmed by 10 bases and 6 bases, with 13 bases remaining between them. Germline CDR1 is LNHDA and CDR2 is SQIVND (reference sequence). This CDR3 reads CATEEGGNIQYF. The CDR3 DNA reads TGTGCCACAGAGGAGGGAGGAAACATTCAGTACTTC.

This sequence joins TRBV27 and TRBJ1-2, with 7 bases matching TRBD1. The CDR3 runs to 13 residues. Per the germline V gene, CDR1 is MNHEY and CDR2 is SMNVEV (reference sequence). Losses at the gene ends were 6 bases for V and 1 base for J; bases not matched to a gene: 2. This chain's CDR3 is CASRRDSNYGYTF. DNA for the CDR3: TGTGCCAGCAGACGGGACAGTAACTATGGCTACACCTTC.

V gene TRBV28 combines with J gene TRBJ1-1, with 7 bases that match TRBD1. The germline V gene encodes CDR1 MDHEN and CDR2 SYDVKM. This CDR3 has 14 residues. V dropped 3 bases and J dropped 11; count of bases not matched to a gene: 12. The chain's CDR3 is CASSFRTGPMRAFF. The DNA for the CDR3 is TGTGCCAGCAGTTTTCGGACAGGCCCCATGAGGGCTTTCTTT.

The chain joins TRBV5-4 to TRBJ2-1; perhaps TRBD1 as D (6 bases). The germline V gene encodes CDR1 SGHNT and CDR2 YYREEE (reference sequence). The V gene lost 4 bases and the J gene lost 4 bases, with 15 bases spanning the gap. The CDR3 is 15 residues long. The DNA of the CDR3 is TGTGCCAGCAGCCCAAGGACAGCCGATTACAATGAGCAGTTCTTC. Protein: CASSPRTADYNEQFF.

CDR3 amino acids: CASSLSTGAIEKLFF. The CDR3 DNA sequence: TGCGCCAGCAGTCTATCGACAGGGGCAATAGAAAAACTGTTTTTT. V usage is TRBV4-1 and J usage is TRBJ1-4, with TRBD1 identical over 8 bases. Trimming at V came to 6 bases and at J to 8 bases, leaving 11 bases not matched to a gene. The CDR3 covers 15 residues. Germline V gene sequence: CDR1 MGHRA, CDR2 YSYEKL.

CDR3 protein: CASSLDWYGYTF. CDR3 bases: TGCGCCAGCAGCTTGGATTGGTATGGCTACACCTTC. The chain employs TRBV5-1 and TRBJ1-2; D is unresolved. The CDR3 runs to 12 residues. The V end was cut by 0 bases, the J end by 5 bases, with 5 bases between. Germline CDR1 SGHRS, CDR2 YFSETQ.